These T cell receptor beta chains were read from a single sample in a study of pediatric ulcerative colitis. Using immunoSEQ multiplex PCR, the repertoire was profiled, and TCRdb retains in-frame clones only, with some absent. This table holds tens of thousands of clones, about 87% found once. The sample consisted of blood. Receptors originate from a boy between 10 and 17 years old who was a control in a study of pediatric ulcerative colitis. CDR3s include the opening cysteine and the closing phenylalanine or tryptophan. D genes are given only for firm matches.

V gene,D gene,J gene,CDR3 protein
TRBV18,-,TRBJ2-3,CASSPPGLADTQYF
TRBV7-2,TRBD2,TRBJ2-1,CASSPGTRRNEQFF
TRBV5-1,TRBD2,TRBJ2-1,CASSLARLAGGFNEQFF
TRBV28,TRBD1,TRBJ1-5,CASSSPGQTINQPQHF
TRBV19,TRBD1,TRBJ1-5,CASTQGIQPQHF
TRBV5-4,-,TRBJ1-2,CASSFEGGYTF
TRBV5-1,-,TRBJ1-2,CASSLVPRSWGFDGYTF
TRBV10-1,-,TRBJ2-2,CASSELKVGELFF
TRBV5-1,-,TRBJ2-3,CASTQDVGGTTDTQYF
TRBV15,-,TRBJ1-2,CATSEGEIGGYTF
TRBV29-1,TRBD2,TRBJ2-7,CSASPSGRVGEQYF
TRBV2,TRBD1,TRBJ1-2,CASSEPGQGYYGYTF
TRBV21-1,-,TRBJ1-1,CASSKVDLEAFF
TRBV19,TRBD1,TRBJ2-2,CASLPDRGQGGELFF
TRBV2,-,TRBJ1-1,CASSADSLNTEAFF
TRBV9,TRBD1,TRBJ1-1,CASSVDRDDTEAFF
TRBV5-5,-,TRBJ1-4,CASSLGRVEREKLFF
TRBV11-2,-,TRBJ1-2,CASSLILGASSYGYTF
TRBV7-3,-,TRBJ2-7,CASSWTANYEQYF
TRBV5-4,TRBD1,TRBJ2-5,CASSGDSQETQYF
TRBV9,-,TRBJ2-3,CASSVWGARTDTQYF
TRBV19,-,TRBJ1-1,CASTVGDTEAFF
TRBV29-1,TRBD1,TRBJ1-1,CSVEDTRGYTEAFF
TRBV6-5,TRBD2,TRBJ2-3,CASSWTSYRADTQYF
TRBV13,TRBD1,TRBJ1-1,CASSSPRTGEAFF
TRBV28,-,TRBJ2-7,CASSTPRIAVRSSYEQYF
TRBV4-3,-,TRBJ1-3,CASSQDWRDAGNTIYF
TRBV28,-,TRBJ1-2,CASSFRGYGYTF
TRBV9,-,TRBJ2-1,CASSVALMGGAGNEQFF
TRBV4-1,TRBD1,TRBJ2-2,CASSQVAGQGADGLFF
TRBV4-3,TRBD2,TRBJ2-6,CASSPGGGTGANVLTF
TRBV28,-,TRBJ1-4,CASRSTGGVEKLFF
TRBV7-8,TRBD1,TRBJ2-4,CASSSGQVNIQYF
TRBV6-4,TRBD1,TRBJ2-2,CATGTGDTGELFF
TRBV7-6,TRBD2,TRBJ2-5,CASSHGTSGHQETQYF
TRBV5-1,-,TRBJ2-3,CASSLRQPGVTQYF
TRBV25-1,-,TRBJ1-1,CASSLTENTEAFF
TRBV6-6,TRBD1,TRBJ2-2,CASSPGQGAAGELFF
TRBV9,-,TRBJ2-2,CASSVGDSWDTGELFF
TRBV5-1,-,TRBJ2-1,CASSAGERGYNEQFF
TRBV25-1,-,TRBJ1-1,CASSEMNEAFF
TRBV18,-,TRBJ2-1,CASSPRTARHNEQFF
TRBV4-1,-,TRBJ1-4,CASSARLVMEKLFF
TRBV11-3,-,TRBJ1-1,CASSLLRRTDGTEAFF
TRBV7-2,-,TRBJ2-3,CASSPAGTSQYF
TRBV6-6,TRBD1,TRBJ2-5,CASTEDRGLGTQYF
TRBV7-3,-,TRBJ2-5,CASSLNGKETQYF
TRBV4-2,TRBD1,TRBJ1-5,CASSQTGAGQPQHF
TRBV2,TRBD1,TRBJ2-1,CASSDGTEYNEQFF
TRBV5-4,-,TRBJ1-1,CASSLGGEAFF
TRBV13,-,TRBJ1-6,CASSPRERGGSPLHF
TRBV4-1,-,TRBJ2-3,CASSPGGARARADTQYF
TRBV28,-,TRBJ2-7,CASSLRSSILTEQYF
TRBV18,TRBD1,TRBJ2-7,CASSQGQNHYEQYF
TRBV4-3,-,TRBJ2-2,CASSQGPSTPTGELFF
TRBV27,-,TRBJ1-6,CASSFHNSPLHF
TRBV5-1,TRBD1,TRBJ1-1,CASSVGQGTEAFF